Described below is a single TCR beta chain sequence and its context. J was trimmed by 0 bases and V by 2 bases; bases with no gene match: 6. The CDR3 is 16 residues long. Germline CDR1 and CDR2: SGDLS and YYNGEE. This sample stems from a study of blood T cell repertoires in COVID-19. About the research overall: Italy, Spain and the United States were the sources of the convalescent and acute COVID-19 samples.

Participants had their cohort set by participant-reported clinical history. Generated by immunoSEQ multiplex PCR, the TCRdb table keeps only in-frame clones and is missing some. The sample has 200,000 to 250,000 clones; 82% are singletons. The rearrangement uses TRBV9 and TRBJ2-3, with TRBD2 identical over 7 bases. The sequence was collected from an older woman who had recovered from COVID-19. The sequenced material came from PBMCs or T cells enriched from blood (not recorded which). DNA of the CDR3: TGTGCCAGCAGCGTCTCTAGCGGCCTTAGCACAGATACGCAGTATTTT. Translated, it gives CASSVSSGLSTDTQYF.